The 4 T cell receptor beta chains below all came from one sample that was sequenced in a study of cytomegalovirus exposure and HLA in healthy donors. The PCR used 60 Vbeta and 13 Jbeta primers. Some clones are missing from TCRdb's copy, which holds only in-frame ones; the method was immunoSEQ multiplex PCR. Among roughly 130,000 clones listed, approximately 70% were seen once. Sequencing used PBMCs. The receptors stem from an older woman in good health and CMV-seronegative.

The chain is built from TRBV6-1 and TRBJ2-1; 11 bases map to TRBD2. The CDR3 has 14 residues. V lost 7 bases to trimming and J lost 7 bases; unmatched junction nucleotides: 6. From germline, CDR1 is MNHNS and CDR2 SASEGT. Here the CDR3 reads CASTRTSGRNEQFF. DNA of the CDR3: TGTGCCAGCACCCGGACTAGCGGGCGAAATGAGCAGTTCTTC.

A few counts support this clone. The CDR3 here is CASRRVNEKLFF. The CDR3 coding sequence is TGTGCCAGCAGGAGGGTTAATGAAAAACTGTTTTTT. The V and J genes are TRBV6-1 and TRBJ1-4; no definite D call. The CDR3 has 12 amino acids. Trimming shortened V by 6 bases and J by 4 bases, and 6 bases separated the two germline ends. Germline values: CDR1 MNHNS, CDR2 SASEGT.

This clone was counted a single time. CDR3 in amino acids: CSASTGKGHEQYF. CDR3 bases: TGCAGCGCCTCGACAGGAAAAGGCCACGAGCAGTACTTC. V and J are TRBV29-1 and TRBJ2-7; D perhaps matches TRBD1 (6 bases). Trimming took 7 bases from V and 5 from J, leaving 18 bases between them. There are 13 residues in the CDR3. CDR1 is SQVTM, CDR2 ANQGSEA, per germline.

Turning to this clone: Relative to the germline gene, one junction end is altered; a read error may explain this. The genes are TRBV5-1 and TRBJ1-1; D possibly corresponds to TRBD1 (6 bases). CDR1 and CDR2 (germline): SGHRS, YFSETQ. The CDR3 is 15 residues long. This CDR3 reads CASGLQAGVGTEAFF. The CDR3 bases are TGCGCCAGCGGCTTACAGGCAGGGGTAGGCACTGAAGCTTTCTTT. The full variable domain, in which reference TRBV5-1 and TRBJ1-1 provide the parts outside the CDR3, is KAGVTQTPRYLIKTRGQQVTLSCSPISGHRSVSWYQQTPGQGLQFLFEYFSETQRNKGNFPGRFSGRQFSNSRSEMNVSTLELGDSALYLCASGLQAGVGTEAFFGQGTRLTVV.